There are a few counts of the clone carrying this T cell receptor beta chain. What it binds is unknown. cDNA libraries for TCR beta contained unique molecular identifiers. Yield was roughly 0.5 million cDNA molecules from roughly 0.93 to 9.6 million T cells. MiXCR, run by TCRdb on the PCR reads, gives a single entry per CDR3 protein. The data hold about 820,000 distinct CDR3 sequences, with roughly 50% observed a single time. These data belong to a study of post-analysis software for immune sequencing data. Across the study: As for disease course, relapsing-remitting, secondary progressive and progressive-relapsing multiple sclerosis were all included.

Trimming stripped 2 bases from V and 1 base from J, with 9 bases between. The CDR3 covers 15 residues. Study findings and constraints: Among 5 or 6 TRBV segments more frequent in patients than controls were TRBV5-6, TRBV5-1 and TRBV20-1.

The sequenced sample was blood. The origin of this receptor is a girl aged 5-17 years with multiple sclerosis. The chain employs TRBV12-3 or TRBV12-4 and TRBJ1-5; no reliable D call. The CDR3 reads CASSLTGLSNQPQHF. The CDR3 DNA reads TGTGCCAGCAGTTTAACCGGGTTGAGCAATCAGCCCCAGCATTTT.